This record looks at one T cell receptor (beta chain) sequence and its context. Its antigen is currently unknown. Sequencing targeted expressed TCRB transcripts, as all isolated RNA had been reverse transcribed. Clones were sequenced by immunoSEQ multiplex PCR, and TCRdb holds only the in-frame ones, with some missing. The repertoire holds 20,000 to 25,000 clones, with around three fifths as singletons. Germline V gene data show CDR1 as LNHDA and CDR2 as SQIVND (reference sequence). The CDR3 has 15 residues. J lost 14 bases, V lost 5 bases, and 14 bases had no gene match. The data stem from a study of beta chain features in type 1 diabetes. Study results and caveats: Shorter TCRB CDR3s, moderately but significantly so, were found in Type 1 diabetes patients in all four CD4+ subsets.

The rearrangement joins TRBV19 to TRBJ2-1; TRBD1 matches 11 bases. Sequencing was carried out using stem cell memory CD4+ T cells from blood. The receptor comes from a man younger than 30 with type 1 diabetes. In DNA, the CDR3 is TGTGCCAGTAGTCCCGGACAGGGGGCAGTTTATTTAAAGTTCTTC. It is translated as CASSPGQGAVYLKFF. Full variable domain (outside the CDR3, taken from reference TRBV19 and TRBJ2-1): DGGITQSPKYLFRKEGQNVTLSCEQNLNHDAMYWYRQDPGQGLRLIYYSQIVNDFQKGDIAEGYSVSREKKESFPLTVTSAQKNPTAFYLCASSPGQGAVYLKFFGPGTRLTVL.